The next 24 T cell receptor beta chains were all read from a single sample in a study of blood T cell repertoires in COVID-19. This table comes from immunoSEQ multiplex PCR, and its TCRdb copy is limited to in-frame clones, with some not included. Of about 150,000 clones listed, 70% to 90% were seen once; the top ten hold about 2.8%. The sequenced material came from peripheral blood. Receptor source: a human donor with acute or convalescent COVID-19. The donor label of this sample is uncertain.

In its sample, this clone was seen once. The rearrangement joins TRBV2 to TRBJ1-5; 8 bases fit TRBD1. Germline CDR1 and CDR2: SNHLY and FYNNEI. The J segment lost 7 bases and the V segment lost 6 bases, leaving 5 bases of the junction unmatched. The CDR3 covers 13 residues. The CDR3 sequence: CASRAGGRQPQHF. The CDR3 DNA sequence: TGTGCCAGCAGGGCAGGGGGCCGGCAGCCCCAGCATTTT.

V gene TRBV25-1 combines with J gene TRBJ2-3, with D hard to call. V shed 1 base and J shed 4 bases, with 6 bases lying between them. The CDR3 has 13 residues. Germline CDR1 MGHDK, CDR2 SYGVNS. The CDR3, as DNA: TGTGCCAGCAGTGAATCAGATCCAGATACGCAGTATTTT. It is translated as CASSESDPDTQYF.

The rearrangement joins TRBV6-5 to TRBJ2-5; TRBD1 matches at 7 bases. Trimming at V came to 4 bases and at J to 4 bases, leaving 12 bases not matched to a gene. Germline V gene lookup returns CDR1 MNHEY and CDR2 SVGAGI. The CDR3 consists of 16 residues. The CDR3 reads CASSLEGALKAETQYF. CDR3 nucleotide sequence: TGTGCCAGCAGTTTAGAGGGGGCTTTAAAAGCAGAGACCCAGTACTTC.

The chain uses TRBV7-2 and TRBJ1-2, with 9 bases fitting TRBD1. This CDR3 comprises 17 residues. Losses at the gene ends were 6 bases for V and 5 bases for J; bases not matched to a gene: 16. CDR1 and CDR2 from the germline V gene are SGHTA and FQGNSA. The CDR3 protein is CASSSQTTGTGLYGYTF. The CDR3 bases are TGTGCCAGCAGTTCTCAAACAACCGGGACAGGGCTTTATGGCTACACCTTC.

The chain joins TRBV9 to TRBJ1-1; D unclear. Trimming left V 0 bases short and J 5 bases short, with 5 bases between. This CDR3 comprises 12 residues. Germline V gene sequence: CDR1 SGDLS, CDR2 YYNGEE. CDR3 amino acids: CASSVAGTEAFF. CDR3 nucleotides: TGTGCCAGCAGCGTAGCGGGGACTGAAGCTTTCTTT.

The chain carries TRBV21-1 and TRBJ1-2; TRBD1 is the table's D call, not checked against the DNA. TRBV21-1 corresponds to a pseudogene. CDR3 length equals 15 residues. The CDR3 here is CASSSDRGPPGGYTF. The CDR3 nucleotides are TGTGCCAGCTCCTCGGACAGGGGGCCTCCTGGAGGCTACACCTTC.

This clone occurred once. The rearrangement uses TRBV24-1 and TRBJ2-3, with TRBD1 as a possible D gene (6 bases). The CDR3 consists of 16 residues. Germline V lookup: CDR1 KGHDR, CDR2 SFDVKD. Trimming removed 4 bases at V and 4 bases at J, with 17 bases between. CDR3 DNA: TGTGCCACCAGTGACCTGGACAGTGGAGGAGCAGATACGCAGTATTTT. Its translation is CATSDLDSGGADTQYF.

The chain has TRBV6-5 and TRBJ2-3; TRBD1 matches 7 bases. With V trimmed by 5 bases and J by 0 bases, 5 bases remained unmatched. The CDR3 is 15 residues long. The germline V gene has CDR1 MNHEY and CDR2 SVGAGI. The CDR3 DNA sequence: TGTGCCAGCAGTACAGGGGCCGTTAGCACAGATACGCAGTATTTT. Protein product: CASSTGAVSTDTQYF.

The chain has TRBV6-6 and TRBJ2-1, with D unclear. The germline V gene has CDR1 MNHNY and CDR2 SVGAGI (reference sequence). This CDR3 comprises 16 residues. V shed 8 bases and J shed 0 bases, with 17 bases lying between them. CDR3 residues: CASDGPPRSSYNEQFF. The CDR3 coding sequence is TGTGCCAGCGATGGGCCTCCCCGAAGCTCCTACAATGAGCAGTTCTTC.

This clone turned up a few times. This chain joins TRBV5-1 and TRBJ1-2; 7 bases agree with TRBD1. Per the germline V gene, CDR1 is SGHRS and CDR2 is YFSETQ. J was trimmed by 5 bases and V by 3 bases; bases with no gene match: 7. The CDR3 runs to 14 residues. CDR3 sequence (DNA): TGCGCCAGCAGCTATAGTGAGGGGGCGTATGGCTACACCTTC. Protein: CASSYSEGAYGYTF.

This chain connects TRBV6-2 or TRBV6-3 to TRBJ1-6; D uncertain. This CDR3 has 16 amino acids. Trimming cost V 0 bases and J 0 bases, with 6 bases left between them. Germline lookup yields CDR1 MNHEY and CDR2 SVGEGT. The CDR3 is CASSYSEGSYNSPLHF. CDR3 nucleotides: TGTGCCAGCAGTTACTCGGAGGGCTCCTATAATTCACCCCTCCACTTT.

This clone was seen more than once but under ten times. V is TRBV6-4 and J is TRBJ1-6; no definite D call. The CDR3 has 12 residues. Trimming took off 8 bases at V and 11 bases at J, with 13 bases between the two ends. Germline-derived CDR1 and CDR2 are MRHNA and SNTAGT. The CDR3 DNA reads TGTGCCAGCGGAGACCCGGGGACACCCCTCCACTTT. Protein product: CASGDPGTPLHF.

The chain joins TRBV28 to TRBJ1-1; no definite D call. The V gene's germline CDR1 is MDHEN and CDR2 SYDVKM. This CDR3 has 11 amino acids. Trimming shortened V by 6 bases and J by 11 bases, and 13 bases separated the two germline ends. The CDR3 nucleotides read TGTGCCAGCAGCACGGAGAGTAAGGCTTTCTTT. It yields the protein CASSTESKAFF.

J is TRBJ1-1 and V is TRBV9; the match to TRBD1 covers 9 bases. J lost 4 bases, V lost 3 bases, and 4 bases had no gene match. Per the germline V gene, CDR1 is SGDLS and CDR2 is YYNGEE. CDR3 length: 14 residues. CDR3 sequence (DNA): TGTGCCAGCAGCGCGACAGGGGGGGTCACTGAAGCTTTCTTT. It encodes CASSATGGVTEAFF.

This chain connects TRBV3-1 (or the pseudogene TRBV3-2) to TRBJ1-5; D not resolved. The CDR3 is 13 amino acids. V was cut by 4 bases and J by 3 bases, with 7 bases left in between. Germline loops: CDR1 LGHDT, CDR2 YNNKEL (reference sequence). The CDR3 bases are TGTGCCAGCAGCCCCCGGGACAATCAGCCCCAGCATTTT. It is translated as CASSPRDNQPQHF.

In its sample, this clone was seen once. The rearrangement uses TRBV28 and TRBJ1-1; 9 bases agree with TRBD1. This CDR3 has 15 amino acids. Trimming at V came to 5 bases and at J to 6 bases, leaving 10 bases not matched to a gene. Germline V gene lookup returns CDR1 MDHEN and CDR2 SYDVKM. The CDR3 sequence: CASSLIGGTGPEAFF. The DNA of the CDR3 is TGTGCCAGCAGTCTTATTGGGGGGACAGGGCCTGAAGCTTTCTTT.

This clone was recorded a few times. The rearrangement joins TRBV7-2 to TRBJ1-1, with D possibly being TRBD1 (5 bases). V was pared by 6 bases and J by 7 bases, with 21 bases between. The CDR3 runs to 15 residues. The germline gives CDR1 SGHTA, CDR2 FQGNSA. The CDR3 DNA reads as TGTGCCAGCAGTAGAAGGGGAAAAGGGTTGGATGAAGCTTTCTTT. Translated: CASSRRGKGLDEAFF.

J is TRBJ2-5 and V is TRBV5-5; 9 bases are a match to TRBD2. Germline V lookup: CDR1 SGHKS, CDR2 YYEKEE (reference sequence). The trim removed 0 bases at V and 2 bases at J, leaving 11 bases unmatched. This CDR3 region has 18 residues. The CDR3 nucleotides read TGTGCCAGCAGCTTGGTGGAGGGTAGCGGGGGAGGGCAAGAGACCCAGTACTTC. Translating it yields CASSLVEGSGGGQETQYF. Full variable domain (outside the CDR3, taken from reference TRBV5-5 and TRBJ2-5): DAGVTQSPTHLIKTRGQQVTLRCSPISGHKSVSWYQQVLGQGPQFIFQYYEKEERGRGNFPDRFSARQFPNYSSELNVNALLLGDSALYLCASSLVEGSGGGQETQYFGPGTRLLVL.

This chain links TRBV28 with TRBJ1-3; D may be TRBD1 (6 bases). Germline values: CDR1 MDHEN, CDR2 SYDVKM. The CDR3 loop spans 15 amino acids. V was trimmed by 6 bases and J by 1 base, leaving 13 bases between them. CDR3 nucleotide sequence: TGTGCCAGCAGCCGAGGGGGATCATCTGGAAACACCATATATTTT. Translation: CASSRGGSSGNTIYF. Full variable domain (outside the CDR3, taken from reference TRBV28 and TRBJ1-3): DVKVTQSSRYLVKRTGEKVFLECVQDMDHENMFWYRQDPGLGLRLIYFSYDVKMKEKGDIPEGYSVSREKKERFSLILESASTNQTSMYLCASSRGGSSGNTIYFGEGSWLTVV.

This chain links TRBV5-6 with TRBJ2-7; no firm D call. The CDR3 has 14 residues. Trimming pared 3 bases from V and 7 bases from J, leaving 17 bases between. The germline gives CDR1 SGHDT, CDR2 YYEEEE. The CDR3 sequence is CASSSLGYRLEQYV. CDR3 in DNA: TGTGCCAGCAGCTCCCTGGGCTATCGGTTGGAGCAGTACGTC.

This chain joins TRBV18 and TRBJ2-1; 8 bases are shared with TRBD1. This CDR3 contains 15 residues. CDR1 and CDR2 (germline): KGHSH, LQKENI. The V and J ends lost 3 bases and 6 bases, in that order; junction bases with no gene match: 7. The CDR3 loop reads CASSPGQVGINEQFF. The DNA of the CDR3 is TGTGCCAGCTCACCGGGACAGGTCGGGATCAATGAGCAGTTCTTC.

The J gene is TRBJ1-2, the V gene TRBV5-8, with TRBD1 matching over 7 bases. Trimming removed 5 bases from V and 3 bases from J; junction bases left unmatched: 4. CDR3 length equals 13 residues. The germline gives CDR1 SGHTS, CDR2 YDEGEE. The CDR3, as DNA: TGTGCCAGCAGATTTACAGGGGACTATGGCTACACCTTC. Translating it yields CASRFTGDYGYTF. Together with reference TRBV5-8 and TRBJ1-2, the CDR3 gives the full variable domain: EAGVTQSPTHLIKTRGQQATLRCSPISGHTSVYWYQQALGLGLQFLLWYDEGEERNRGNFPPRFSGRQFPNYSSELNVNALELEDSALYLCASRFTGDYGYTFGSGTRLTVV.

The rearrangement links TRBV19 to TRBJ1-3, with TRBD1 as a possible D gene (6 bases). Trimming pared 6 bases from V and 0 bases from J, leaving 9 bases between. In germline, CDR1 is LNHDA, CDR2 SQIVND (reference sequence). CDR3 length: 14 residues. CDR3 in amino acids: CASRRTASGNTIYF. CDR3 DNA sequence: TGTGCCAGTAGGCGGACAGCCTCTGGAAACACCATATATTTT.

This chain's CDR3 is CASSAFGLPSYNEQFF. In DNA, the CDR3 is TGTGCCAGCAGCGCTTTCGGACTACCCTCCTACAATGAGCAGTTCTTC. The V gene is TRBV9, the J gene TRBJ2-1; D is possibly TRBD2 (6 bases). This CDR3 spans 16 amino acids. V was cut by 3 bases and J by 0 bases, with 13 bases left in between. CDR1 SGDLS and CDR2 YYNGEE come from the germline V gene.